This T cell receptor (beta chain) was identified during a study of T cells in Graves' hyperthyroidism and ophthalmopathy. Patients were excluded for uncontrolled infection, other autoimmune disease, pregnancy or lactation. Researchers amplified the TCR beta CDR3 regions from RNA transcripts. TCR CDR3 underwent first-round RT-PCR with the HTBI primer set. TCRdb ran MiXCR on the multiplex PCR reads and lists one entry per CDR3 protein. The sample shows around 350,000 distinct CDR3 sequences, 15% to 20% of them seen only once. CDR3 size: 14 residues. V lost 5 bases to trimming and J lost 12 bases, with 22 bases between them. At least ten counts were recorded for this clonotype.

Sequenced input: blood. The chain is built from TRBV12-3 or TRBV12-4 and TRBJ1-2; TRBD1 is a possible D gene (5 bases). The sequence derives from a woman aged 18-30 years with Graves' hyperthyroidism. The CDR3 reads CASSHIPRVSGDTF. The CDR3, as DNA: TGTGCCAGCAGTCATATACCTAGGGTTTCGGGGGACACCTTC.